Shown below are 6 T cell receptor beta chains from a single sample sequenced in a study of blood T cells in healthy people across ages. Sample-barcoded 5' priming and a J-beta primer mix drove a second PCR of roughly 7 to 11 cycles. A single record per CDR3 protein comes from TCRdb applying MiXCR to the 5' RACE reads. Of about 1.4 million distinct CDR3 sequences in the sample, around 55% are singletons; the top ten hold roughly 7%. The sample was blood. The source is a man younger than 30 in good health.

The chain is built from TRBV7-9 and TRBJ1-2; tentative D call: TRBD1 (6 bases). The CDR3 loop spans 12 amino acids. V lost 8 bases and J lost 7, with 14 bases in between. Germline-derived CDR1 and CDR2 are SEHNR and FQNEAQ (reference sequence). The CDR3, as DNA: TGTGCCAGCGCGGGGGGCCACTGTGGCTACACCTTC. Its translation: CASAGGHCGYTF.

The chain couples TRBV6-2 or TRBV6-3 to TRBJ1-5, with a weak D call TRBD1 (5 bases). The V end was cut by 2 bases, the J end by 4 bases, with 12 bases between. The CDR3 is 15 residues long. From germline, CDR1 is MNHEY and CDR2 SVGEGT. CDR3 loop: CASSYGAGLNQPQHF. The CDR3 nucleotides read TGTGCCAGCAGTTACGGGGCAGGGTTAAATCAGCCCCAGCATTTT.

This clonotype was counted only a few times. This chain connects TRBV29-1 to TRBJ1-6; perhaps TRBD1 as D (5 bases). This CDR3 comprises 13 residues. Trimming removed 3 bases at V and 5 bases at J, with 8 bases between. Looked up from germline, CDR1 is SQVTM and CDR2 is ANQGSEA. CDR3 nucleotide sequence: TGCAGCGTTGATACAGGAGATAATTCACCCCTCCACTTT. Residues: CSVDTGDNSPLHF.

This chain uses TRBV27 with TRBJ2-5; 10 bases are a match to TRBD2. Germline lookup yields CDR1 MNHEY and CDR2 SMNVEV (reference sequence). The CDR3 contains 17 residues. J lost 4 bases, V lost 3 bases, and 11 bases had no gene match. The CDR3 DNA reads TGTGCCAGCAGTTTCGAGCGGGGGGGCCGATTGCGAGAGACCCAGTACTTC. Translated: CASSFERGGRLRETQYF.

This rearrangement joins TRBV4-1 to TRBJ2-7, with D possibly being TRBD2 (5 bases). This CDR3 is built from 16 residues. CDR1 and CDR2 (germline): MGHRA, YSYEKL. Trimming shortened V by 4 bases and J by 0 bases, and 16 bases separated the two germline ends. The CDR3 nucleotides read TGCGCCAGCAGCCTGGCGTTTAGCGAATTCTCCTACGAGCAGTACTTC. The encoded protein is CASSLAFSEFSYEQYF.

J is TRBJ2-1 and V is TRBV28; D unclear. The V end was cut by 8 bases, the J end by 1 base, with 9 bases between. The V gene's germline CDR1 is MDHEN and CDR2 SYDVKM. The CDR3 contains 13 residues. DNA of the CDR3: TGTGCCAGCGGGTCCAAATCCTACAATGAGCAGTTCTTC. It codes for CASGSKSYNEQFF.